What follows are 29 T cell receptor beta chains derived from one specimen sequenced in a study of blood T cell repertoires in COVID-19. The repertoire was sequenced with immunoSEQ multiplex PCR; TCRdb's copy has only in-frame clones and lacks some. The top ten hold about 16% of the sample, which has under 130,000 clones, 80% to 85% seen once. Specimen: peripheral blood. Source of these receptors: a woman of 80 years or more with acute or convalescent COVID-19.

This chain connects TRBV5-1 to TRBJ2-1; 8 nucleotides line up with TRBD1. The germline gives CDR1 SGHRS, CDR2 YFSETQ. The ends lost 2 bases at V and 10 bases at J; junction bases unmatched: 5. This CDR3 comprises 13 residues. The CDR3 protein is CASSLPGGAEQFF. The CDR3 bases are TGCGCCAGCAGCTTACCAGGGGGCGCAGAGCAGTTCTTC.

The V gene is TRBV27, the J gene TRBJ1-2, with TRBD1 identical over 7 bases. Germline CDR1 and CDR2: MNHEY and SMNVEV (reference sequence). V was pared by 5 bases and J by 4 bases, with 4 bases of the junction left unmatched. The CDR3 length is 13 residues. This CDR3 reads CASSLRQGYGYTF. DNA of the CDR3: TGTGCCAGCAGTCTGAGACAGGGCTATGGCTACACCTTC.

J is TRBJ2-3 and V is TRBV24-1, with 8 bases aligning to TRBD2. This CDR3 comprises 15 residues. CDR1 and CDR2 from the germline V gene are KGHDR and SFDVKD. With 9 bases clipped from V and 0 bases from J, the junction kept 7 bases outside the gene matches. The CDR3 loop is CATGPGGWSTDTQYF. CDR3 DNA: TGTGCCACCGGGCCGGGAGGGTGGAGCACAGATACGCAGTATTTT.

This CDR3 reads CASSLVDRVQETQYF. The CDR3, as DNA: TGCGCCAGCAGCTTGGTGGACAGGGTCCAAGAGACCCAGTACTTC. The chain joins TRBV5-1 to TRBJ2-5; TRBD1 matches 8 bases. The germline CDR1 and CDR2 sequences are SGHRS and YFSETQ. The CDR3 consists of 15 residues. J lost 1 base, V lost 0 bases, and 2 bases had no gene match.

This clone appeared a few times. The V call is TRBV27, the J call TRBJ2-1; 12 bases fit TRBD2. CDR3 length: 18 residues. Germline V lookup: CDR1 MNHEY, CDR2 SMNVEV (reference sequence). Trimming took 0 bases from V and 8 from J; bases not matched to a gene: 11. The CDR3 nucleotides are TGTGCCAGCAGTTTATCGAAAGTTGGACTAGCGGGGAATTATGAGCAGTTCTTC. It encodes CASSLSKVGLAGNYEQFF.

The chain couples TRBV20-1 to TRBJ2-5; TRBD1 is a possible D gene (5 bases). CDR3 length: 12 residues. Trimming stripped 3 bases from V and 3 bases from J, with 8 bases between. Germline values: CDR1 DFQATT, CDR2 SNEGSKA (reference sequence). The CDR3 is CSASSREETQYF. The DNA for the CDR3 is TGCAGTGCTAGTTCCAGGGAAGAGACCCAGTACTTC.

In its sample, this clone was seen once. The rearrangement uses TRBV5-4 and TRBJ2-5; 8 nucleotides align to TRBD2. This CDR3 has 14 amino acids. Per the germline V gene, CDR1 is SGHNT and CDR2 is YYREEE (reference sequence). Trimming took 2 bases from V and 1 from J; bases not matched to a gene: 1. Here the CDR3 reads CASSLTSGQETQYF. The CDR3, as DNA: TGTGCCAGCAGCTTAACTAGCGGCCAAGAGACCCAGTACTTC.

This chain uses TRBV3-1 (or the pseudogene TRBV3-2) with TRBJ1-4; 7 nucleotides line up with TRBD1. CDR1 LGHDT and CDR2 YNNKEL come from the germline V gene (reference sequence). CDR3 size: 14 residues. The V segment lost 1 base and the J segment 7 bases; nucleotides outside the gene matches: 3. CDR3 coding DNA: TGTGCCAGCAGCCAAGTGTCAGGGGGTGAAAAACTGTTTTTT. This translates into CASSQVSGGEKLFF.

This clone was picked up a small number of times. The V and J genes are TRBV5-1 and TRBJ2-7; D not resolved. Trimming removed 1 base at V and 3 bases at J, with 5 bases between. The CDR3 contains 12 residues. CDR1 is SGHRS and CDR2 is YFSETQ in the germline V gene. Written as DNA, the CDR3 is TGCGCCAGCAGCTTGCCCCACTACGAGCAGTACTTC. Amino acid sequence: CASSLPHYEQYF.

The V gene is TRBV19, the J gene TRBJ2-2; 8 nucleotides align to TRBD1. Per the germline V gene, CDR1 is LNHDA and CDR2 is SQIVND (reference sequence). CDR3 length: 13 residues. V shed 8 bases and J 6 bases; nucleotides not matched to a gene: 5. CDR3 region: CASDRGTAGELFF. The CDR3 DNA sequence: TGTGCCAGTGACAGGGGAACGGCCGGGGAGCTGTTTTTT.

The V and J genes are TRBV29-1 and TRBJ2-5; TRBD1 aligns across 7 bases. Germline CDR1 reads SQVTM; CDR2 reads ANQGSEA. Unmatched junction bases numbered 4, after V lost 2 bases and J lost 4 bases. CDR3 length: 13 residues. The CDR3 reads CSVERGRLETQYF. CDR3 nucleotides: TGCAGCGTTGAAAGGGGGCGCTTAGAGACCCAGTACTTC.

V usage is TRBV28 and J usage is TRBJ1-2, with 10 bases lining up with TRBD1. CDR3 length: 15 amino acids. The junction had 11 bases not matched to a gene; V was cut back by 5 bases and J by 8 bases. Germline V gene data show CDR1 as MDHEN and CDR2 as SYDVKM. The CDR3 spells CASSPTTGGLKGYTF. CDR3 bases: TGTGCCAGCAGTCCTACGACAGGGGGCCTAAAAGGCTACACCTTC.

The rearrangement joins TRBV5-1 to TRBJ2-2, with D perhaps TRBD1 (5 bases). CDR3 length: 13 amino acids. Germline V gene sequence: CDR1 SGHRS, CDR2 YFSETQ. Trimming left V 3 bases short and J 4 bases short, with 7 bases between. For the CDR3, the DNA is TGCGCCAGCAGCTCCCAGGGCACCGGGGAGCTGTTTTTT. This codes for CASSSQGTGELFF.

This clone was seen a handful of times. CDR3 sequence: CASSEVGGGNYGYTF. The CDR3 coding sequence is TGTGCCAGCAGTGAAGTCGGGGGGGGTAACTATGGCTACACCTTC. The J gene is TRBJ1-2, the V gene TRBV25-1; a possible D gene is TRBD1 (5 bases). CDR1 and CDR2 from the germline V gene are MGHDK and SYGVNS. CDR3 length: 15 residues. V lost 2 bases and J 1 base, leaving 11 bases between the germline ends.

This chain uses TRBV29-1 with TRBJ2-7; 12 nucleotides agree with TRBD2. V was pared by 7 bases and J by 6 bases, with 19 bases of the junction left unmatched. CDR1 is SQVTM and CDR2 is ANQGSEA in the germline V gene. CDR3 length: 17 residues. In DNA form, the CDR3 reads TGCAGCGCTTCCCCGGGCCCTAGGACTAGCGGGATCGGCGAGCAGTACTTC. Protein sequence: CSASPGPRTSGIGEQYF.

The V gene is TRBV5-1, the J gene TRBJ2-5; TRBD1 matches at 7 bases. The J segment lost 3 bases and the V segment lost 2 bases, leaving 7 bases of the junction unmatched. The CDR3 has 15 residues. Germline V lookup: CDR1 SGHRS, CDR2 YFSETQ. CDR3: CASSFGRGSEETQYF. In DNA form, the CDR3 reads TGCGCCAGCAGCTTTGGCAGGGGGAGCGAAGAGACCCAGTACTTC.

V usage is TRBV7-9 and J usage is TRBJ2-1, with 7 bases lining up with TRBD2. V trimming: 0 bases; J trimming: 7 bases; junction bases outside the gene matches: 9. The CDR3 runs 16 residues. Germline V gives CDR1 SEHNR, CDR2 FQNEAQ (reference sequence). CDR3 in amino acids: CASSLAGGRGINEQFF. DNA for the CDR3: TGTGCCAGCAGCTTAGCGGGCGGGAGAGGGATTAATGAGCAGTTCTTC.

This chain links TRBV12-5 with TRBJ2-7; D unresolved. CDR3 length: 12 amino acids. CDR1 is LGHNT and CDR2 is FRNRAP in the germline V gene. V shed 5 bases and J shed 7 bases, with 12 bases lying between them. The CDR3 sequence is CASGPGAREQYF. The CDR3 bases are TGTGCTAGTGGTCCTGGAGCGAGAGAGCAGTACTTC.

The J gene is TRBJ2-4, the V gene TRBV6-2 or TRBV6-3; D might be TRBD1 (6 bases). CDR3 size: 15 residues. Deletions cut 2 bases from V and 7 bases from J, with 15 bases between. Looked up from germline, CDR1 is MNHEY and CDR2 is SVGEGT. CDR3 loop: CASSYSQGRQNIQYF. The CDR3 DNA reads TGTGCCAGCAGTTACAGTCAGGGGCGCCAGAACATTCAGTACTTC.

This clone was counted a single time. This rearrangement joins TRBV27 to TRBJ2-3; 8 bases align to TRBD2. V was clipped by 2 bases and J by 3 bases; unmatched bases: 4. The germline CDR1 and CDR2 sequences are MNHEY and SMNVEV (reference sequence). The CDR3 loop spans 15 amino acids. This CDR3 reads CASSLGGRRTDTQYF. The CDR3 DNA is TGTGCCAGCAGTTTAGGCGGGAGGAGAACAGATACGCAGTATTTT.

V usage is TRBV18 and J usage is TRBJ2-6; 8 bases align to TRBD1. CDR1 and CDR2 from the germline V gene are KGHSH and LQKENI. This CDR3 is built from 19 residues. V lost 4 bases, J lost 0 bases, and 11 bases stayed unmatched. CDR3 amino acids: CASSQLATGASSGANVLTF. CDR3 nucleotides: TGTGCCAGCTCACAATTGGCGACAGGGGCTTCCTCTGGGGCCAACGTCCTGACTTTC.

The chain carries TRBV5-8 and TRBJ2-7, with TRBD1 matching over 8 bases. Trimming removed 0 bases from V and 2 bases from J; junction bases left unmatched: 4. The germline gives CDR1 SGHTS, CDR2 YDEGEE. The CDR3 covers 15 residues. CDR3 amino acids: CASSLAETGAYEQYF. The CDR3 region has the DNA TGTGCCAGCAGCTTGGCCGAGACAGGGGCCTACGAGCAGTACTTC.

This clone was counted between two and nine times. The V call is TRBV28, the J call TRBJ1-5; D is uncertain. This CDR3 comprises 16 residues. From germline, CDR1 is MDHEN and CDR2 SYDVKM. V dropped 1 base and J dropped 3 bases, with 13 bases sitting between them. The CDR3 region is CASSLFSLVFNQPQHF. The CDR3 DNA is TGTGCCAGCAGTTTATTCAGTTTGGTATTCAATCAGCCCCAGCATTTT.

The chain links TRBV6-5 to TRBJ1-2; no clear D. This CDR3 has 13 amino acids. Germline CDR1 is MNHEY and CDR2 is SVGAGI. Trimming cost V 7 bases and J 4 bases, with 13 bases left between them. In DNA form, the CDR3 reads TGTGCCAGCACCCTGAGGTTCCTCTATGGCTACACCTTC. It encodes CASTLRFLYGYTF.

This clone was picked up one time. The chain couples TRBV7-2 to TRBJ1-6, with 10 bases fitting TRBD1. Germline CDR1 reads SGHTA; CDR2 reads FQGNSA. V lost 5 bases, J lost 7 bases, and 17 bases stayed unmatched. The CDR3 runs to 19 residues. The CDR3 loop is CASSPREGGQGLKNSPLHF. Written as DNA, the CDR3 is TGTGCCAGCAGCCCCCGGGAGGGGGGACAGGGGCTTAAGAATTCACCCCTCCACTTT. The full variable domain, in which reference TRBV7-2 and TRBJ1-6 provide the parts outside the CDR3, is GAGVSQSPSNKVTEKGKDVELRCDPISGHTALYWYRQSLGQGLEFLIYFQGNSAPDKSGLPSDRFSAERTGGSVSTLTIQRTQQEDSAVYLCASSPREGGQGLKNSPLHFGNGTRLTVT.

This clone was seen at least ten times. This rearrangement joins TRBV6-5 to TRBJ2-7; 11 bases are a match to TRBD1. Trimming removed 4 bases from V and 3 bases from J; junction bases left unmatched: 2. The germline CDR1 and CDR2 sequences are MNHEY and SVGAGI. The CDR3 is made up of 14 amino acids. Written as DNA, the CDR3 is TGTGCCAGCAGTTCCGGGACAGGGGGCTACGAGCAGTACTTC. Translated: CASSSGTGGYEQYF.

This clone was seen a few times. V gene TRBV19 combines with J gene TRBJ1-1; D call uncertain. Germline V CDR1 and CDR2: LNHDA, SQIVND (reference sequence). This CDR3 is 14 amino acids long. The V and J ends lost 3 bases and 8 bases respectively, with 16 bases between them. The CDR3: CASSISSGKGEAFF. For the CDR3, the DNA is TGTGCCAGTAGTATTAGTTCCGGGAAAGGCGAAGCTTTCTTT.

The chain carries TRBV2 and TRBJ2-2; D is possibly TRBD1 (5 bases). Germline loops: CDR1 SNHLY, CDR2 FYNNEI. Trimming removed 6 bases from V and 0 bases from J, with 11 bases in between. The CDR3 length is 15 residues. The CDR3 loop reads CASRARQTNTGELFF. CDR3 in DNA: TGTGCCAGCAGAGCGCGACAGACGAACACCGGGGAGCTGTTTTTT.

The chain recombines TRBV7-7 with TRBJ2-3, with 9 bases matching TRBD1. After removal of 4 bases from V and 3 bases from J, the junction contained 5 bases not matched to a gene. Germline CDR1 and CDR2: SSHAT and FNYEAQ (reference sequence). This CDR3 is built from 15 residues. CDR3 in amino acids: CASSSTGTGTDTQYF. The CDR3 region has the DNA TGTGCCAGCAGCTCGACCGGGACAGGGACAGATACGCAGTATTTT.